Presented here are 20 T cell receptor beta chains from one specimen sequenced in a study of cytomegalovirus exposure and HLA in healthy donors. PCR primers comprised 60 Vbeta and 13 Jbeta primers. This table comes from immunoSEQ multiplex PCR, and its TCRdb copy is limited to in-frame clones, with some not included. Of around 140,000 clones in the sample, roughly 78% were seen once. The sample was PBMCs. These receptors all stem from a man over 45 in good health and CMV-seropositive.

V and J are TRBV5-1 and TRBJ1-2; D is perhaps TRBD1 (5 bases). From germline, CDR1 is SGHRS and CDR2 YFSETQ. V gave up 4 bases and J gave up 4 bases, with 14 bases separating them. The CDR3 is made up of 14 amino acids. The CDR3 DNA reads TGCGCCAGCAGCCCGGAGGGGATTATCTATGGCTACACCTTC. It encodes CASSPEGIIYGYTF. Using reference TRBV5-1 and TRBJ1-2 for the parts outside the CDR3, the full variable domain is KAGVTQTPRYLIKTRGQQVTLSCSPISGHRSVSWYQQTPGQGLQFLFEYFSETQRNKGNFPGRFSGRQFSNSRSEMNVSTLELGDSALYLCASSPEGIIYGYTFGSGTRLTVV.

V and J are TRBV13 and TRBJ1-1; D uncertain. Germline CDR1 is PRHDT and CDR2 is FYEKMQ (reference sequence). The CDR3 is made up of 11 amino acids. V was trimmed by 5 bases and J by 2 bases, leaving 3 bases between them. The CDR3 DNA is TGTGCCAGCAGCCTCAACACTGAAGCTTTCTTT. Encoded protein: CASSLNTEAFF.

The chain links TRBV5-1 to TRBJ1-1; TRBD1 agrees at 9 bases. CDR3 length: 15 residues. The junction had 4 bases not matched to a gene; V was cut back by 0 bases and J by 4 bases. The V gene's germline CDR1 is SGHRS and CDR2 YFSETQ. The CDR3 DNA sequence: TGCGCCAGCAGCTTGGGTGGACAGGGGACCACTGAAGCTTTCTTT. Translating gives CASSLGGQGTTEAFF.

As to this clone: Additional DNA sequences in this sample encode the identical CDR3. The V call is TRBV15, the J call TRBJ1-1; D uncertain. Germline CDR1 LNHNV, CDR2 YYDKDF (reference sequence). The CDR3 length is 15 residues. Trimming took 0 bases from V and 1 from J, leaving 9 bases between them. CDR3 DNA: TGTGCCACCAGCAGAGAAGTTGTCGGGAACACTGAAGCTTTCTTT. This translates into CATSREVVGNTEAFF.

The V gene is TRBV5-1, the J gene TRBJ1-4, with 7 bases fitting TRBD1. Looked up from germline, CDR1 is SGHRS and CDR2 is YFSETQ. J lost 0 bases, V lost 5 bases, and 4 bases had no gene match. CDR3 size: 15 residues. The CDR3 region has the DNA TGCGCCAGCAGACAAGGGACAGCAACTAATGAAAAACTGTTTTTT. Its translation: CASRQGTATNEKLFF. The variable domain in full, completed from reference TRBV5-1 and TRBJ1-4, reads KAGVTQTPRYLIKTRGQQVTLSCSPISGHRSVSWYQQTPGQGLQFLFEYFSETQRNKGNFPGRFSGRQFSNSRSEMNVSTLELGDSALYLCASRQGTATNEKLFFGSGTQLSVL.

The chain joins TRBV5-1 to TRBJ2-2, with 7 bases lining up with TRBD1. Germline CDR1 and CDR2: SGHRS and YFSETQ. The CDR3 has 17 residues. V trimming: 4 bases; J trimming: 0 bases; junction bases outside the gene matches: 9. The chain's CDR3 is CASSRGVTGTNTGELFF. In DNA, the CDR3 is TGCGCCAGCAGCCGTGGGGTGACAGGGACGAACACCGGGGAGCTGTTTTTT.

The CDR3: CASSLWRNNQPQHF. The CDR3 DNA sequence: TGTGCCAGCAGTTTATGGCGGAACAATCAGCCCCAGCATTTT. The V and J genes are TRBV28 and TRBJ1-5; D unclear. CDR1 and CDR2 from the germline V gene are MDHEN and SYDVKM. The V end was cut by 0 bases, the J end by 3 bases, with 6 bases between. The CDR3 covers 14 residues.

V and J are TRBV9 and TRBJ2-2, with a possible D match to TRBD1 (6 bases). Germline V CDR1 and CDR2: SGDLS, YYNGEE. V lost 2 bases to trimming and J lost 4 bases, with 12 bases between them. This CDR3 spans 15 amino acids. CDR3 amino acids: CASSVRGSGTGELFF. CDR3 bases: TGTGCCAGCAGCGTCAGGGGAAGTGGCACCGGGGAGCTGTTTTTT. The entire variable domain, with the rest obtained from reference TRBV9 and TRBJ2-2, is as follows: DSGVTQTPKHLITATGQRVTLRCSPRSGDLSVYWYQQSLDQGLQFLIQYYNGEERAKGNILERFSAQQFPDLHSELNLSSLELGDSALYFCASSVRGSGTGELFFGEGSRLTVL.

For the CDR3, the DNA is TGTGCCAGCAGTTACAACAGGGGAAATTCACCCCTCCACTTT. Amino acids: CASSYNRGNSPLHF. The genes are TRBV6-5 and TRBJ1-6; TRBD1 agrees at 7 bases. The CDR3 covers 14 residues. V lost 2 bases to trimming and J lost 7 bases; unmatched junction nucleotides: 2. CDR1 MNHEY and CDR2 SVGAGI come from the germline V gene.

The chain combines TRBV13 with TRBJ2-1; 13 nucleotides align to TRBD2. V lost 2 bases and J lost 12; bases outside the gene matches: 7. The CDR3 loop spans 15 amino acids. Per germline, CDR1 PRHDT and CDR2 FYEKMQ (reference sequence). CDR3 amino acids: CASSLRTSGGALQFF. The CDR3 DNA reads TGTGCCAGCAGCTTAAGGACTAGCGGGGGAGCGTTGCAGTTCTTC.

J is TRBJ2-5 and V is TRBV7-9, with TRBD1 identical over 7 bases. The CDR3 totals 14 residues. Germline V gene lookup returns CDR1 SEHNR and CDR2 FQNEAQ (reference sequence). Trimming took 3 bases from V and 7 from J; bases not matched to a gene: 8. CDR3 nucleotide sequence: TGTGCCAGCAGCTTGACAGGGTTGGACGGGACCCAGTACTTC. It codes for CASSLTGLDGTQYF.

This chain joins TRBV4-1 and TRBJ1-1; D gene ambiguous. Germline-derived CDR1 and CDR2 are MGHRA and YSYEKL. The ends were cut back, 0 bases at V and 3 bases at J, with 11 bases in the middle. The CDR3 totals 15 residues. The CDR3 DNA is TGCGCCAGCAGCCAAGATGAGGCAGTTTACACTGAAGCTTTCTTT. Translating gives CASSQDEAVYTEAFF.

This clone was observed once. The V and J genes are TRBV6-5 and TRBJ2-2, with D perhaps TRBD2 (5 bases). CDR3 length: 15 residues. Germline CDR1 is MNHEY and CDR2 is SVGAGI. V lost 2 bases and J 1 base, leaving 8 bases between the germline ends. The CDR3 protein is CASSYRGLNTGELFF. CDR3 DNA sequence: TGTGCCAGCAGTTACCGAGGGTTGAACACCGGGGAGCTGTTTTTT.

The chain combines TRBV13 with TRBJ2-1, with D unresolved. V was shortened by 5 bases and J by 3 bases, with 11 bases between the two germline ends. The CDR3 length is 14 residues. The germline gives CDR1 PRHDT, CDR2 FYEKMQ (reference sequence). The CDR3 region has the DNA TGTGCCAGCAGCCCGTATAACGGCTACAATGAGCAGTTCTTC. Translation gives CASSPYNGYNEQFF.

This chain joins TRBV6-1 and TRBJ2-2; 9 bases map to TRBD1. Germline V gene sequence: CDR1 MNHNS, CDR2 SASEGT. The CDR3 sequence is 14 residues long. Losses at the gene ends were 10 bases for V and 0 bases for J; bases not matched to a gene: 3. The CDR3 spells CATRTGANTGELFF. CDR3 nucleotide sequence: TGTGCCACCCGGACAGGGGCGAACACCGGGGAGCTGTTTTTT.

V usage is TRBV25-1 and J usage is TRBJ1-2; D perhaps matches TRBD1 (6 bases). Trimming shortened V by 2 bases and J by 4 bases, and 8 bases separated the two germline ends. There are 13 residues in the CDR3. Per germline, CDR1 MGHDK and CDR2 SYGVNS. As DNA, the CDR3 is TGTGCCAGCAGTGAAGGGGGCGGCTATGGCTACACCTTC. Encoded protein: CASSEGGGYGYTF.

The genes are TRBV5-4 and TRBJ2-7; tentative D call: TRBD2 (5 bases). The germline V and J ends were trimmed by 0 bases and 0 bases, with 25 bases remaining between them. CDR1 SGHNT and CDR2 YYREEE come from the germline V gene (reference sequence). CDR3 length: 20 residues. Here the CDR3 reads CASSLGEALISGSSSYEQYF. CDR3 coding DNA: TGTGCCAGCAGCTTGGGCGAAGCCTTGATTTCGGGATCCTCCTCCTACGAGCAGTACTTC.

The chain recombines TRBV6-6 with TRBJ1-3, with no clear D. The CDR3 runs to 15 residues. The V gene lost 6 bases and the J gene lost 2 bases, with 14 bases spanning the gap. CDR1 MNHNY and CDR2 SVGAGI come from the germline V gene (reference sequence). The CDR3 here is CASRLEGKAGNTIYF. The DNA for the CDR3 is TGTGCCAGCAGGTTGGAGGGAAAGGCTGGAAACACCATATATTTT.

The rearrangement joins TRBV29-1 to TRBJ2-2, with D perhaps TRBD1 (8 bases). The CDR3 consists of 16 residues. Germline assignment: CDR1 SQVTM and CDR2 ANQGSEA. Trimming stripped 8 bases from V and 3 bases from J, with 22 bases between. CDR3 region: CSTRGSGGRDTGELFF. The DNA of the CDR3 is TGCAGCACGCGGGGGTCAGGGGGCCGGGACACCGGGGAGCTGTTTTTT.

As regards this clone: The same CDR3 can be traced to other DNA sequences in this sample. The chain carries TRBV5-1 and TRBJ2-5; maybe TRBD2 (7 bases). V lost 0 bases, J lost 5 bases, and 8 bases lay in between. The CDR3 extends over 13 amino acids. In germline, CDR1 is SGHRS, CDR2 YFSETQ. The CDR3 loop reads CASSLGGGETQYF. DNA for the CDR3: TGCGCCAGCAGCTTGGGCGGGGGCGAGACCCAGTACTTC.